This TCR beta chain was recorded in a study of persistence of HIV-infected CD4 T cells. At the level of the study: Up to roughly 200 mL blood was drawn at multiple time points; two donors had single-time leukapheresis.

This was the immunoSEQ version 4 assay in survey mode. Each sample used up to about 1 ug genomic DNA diluted to 10 ng/uL. The table came from immunoSEQ multiplex PCR; TCRdb's copy has only in-frame clones and leaves some out. The repertoire includes approximately 15,000 clones, more than 70% of them detected once, and approximately 18% sits in the top ten. For this clone: The target antigen is unknown.

Lysates of CMV-infected fibroblasts at around 9.8 ug/mL stimulated these cells. Responding CD4+ T cells were sorted by upregulation of both CD40 ligand and CD69. Suppressive ART was started during chronic HIV-1 infection in these adults. Inclusion required CMV-positive serology and CD4+ counts above 400 cells/uL. The V gene's germline CDR1 is SGHRS and CDR2 YFSETQ. This CDR3 is 17 amino acids long. V shed 4 bases and J 4 bases; nucleotides not matched to a gene: 13. Sequences were derived from CD4+ T cells sorted from PBMCs after roughly 20-hour stimulation, sampled from a patient who received antiretroviral therapy. The chain couples TRBV5-1 to TRBJ2-2; TRBD2 agrees at 7 bases. The clonotype comes from an adult man with HIV who was CMV-seropositive. The CDR3, as DNA: TGCGCCAGCAGCCCCCATAGCGGGTCCGGGAGCACCGGGGAGCTGTTTTTT. It is translated as CASSPHSGSGSTGELFF.